The sequence of this T cell receptor beta chain was determined in a study of T and B cells in COVID-19 patients. Study context: Active-infection patients were older, median 67 years, than recovered patients, median around 35 years. Of some 19 active-infection patients, more than nine were critically ill with mechanical ventilation or extracorporeal membrane oxygenation. In the active-infection cohort, about 90% of the roughly 20 patients had comorbidities linked to unfavorable COVID-19 outcome.

BIOMED2 TRB-A/B primer pools were used in multiplex TRB PCR. MiXCR, applied by TCRdb to the multiplex PCR reads, yields one record per CDR3 protein. The sample lists tens of thousands of distinct CDR3 sequences, 25% to 35% occurring once. There are a few counts of this clonotype. Each TRB amplification used roughly 250-550 ng of genomic DNA from blood. Germline V lookup: CDR1 SGHRS, CDR2 YFSETQ. The CDR3 sequence is 18 residues long. Losses at the gene ends were 4 bases for V and 0 bases for J; bases not matched to a gene: 6. Material: blood. The chain uses TRBV5-1 and TRBJ2-6; 11 nucleotides match TRBD1. This receptor was taken from a human donor who had recovered from COVID-19. CDR3 amino acids: CASSTGQGAYSGANVLTF. Here the CDR3 DNA reads TGCGCCAGCAGCACCGGACAGGGGGCGTACTCTGGGGCCAACGTCCTGACTTTC.